One and the same sample provided the 15 T cell receptor beta chains below, sequenced in a study of shared clonotypes between healthy human individuals (dated by TCRdb to between 2020 and 2021). The receptor library was made with the immunoSEQ multiplex PCR assay. Held by TCRdb, this immuneACCESS table contains in-frame sequences only and omits some clones. Under half of the omission traces to an unresolved V gene where checked; the cause of the rest is unknown. The sample yields fewer than 1.8 million clones; just under 99% were counted once. The leading ten clones occupy roughly 0.35% of the sample. The sample comprised naive CD4+ T cells sorted from blood. The intended sense of this specimen's cell subset or site label: CD45RA+ positively selected. The receptors here all came from a man aged 30 to 39 in good health.

The chain is built from TRBV2 and TRBJ1-5; D is ambiguous. The CDR3 is made up of 13 amino acids. The germline CDR1 and CDR2 sequences are SNHLY and FYNNEI. The germline V and J ends were trimmed by 6 bases and 11 bases, with 17 bases remaining between them. This CDR3 reads CASRLQNSGTQHF. CDR3 in DNA: TGTGCCAGCAGGCTTCAGAATTCCGGGACCCAGCATTTT.

The chain combines TRBV19 with TRBJ2-1; D is uncertain. This CDR3 region has 11 residues. Trimming cost V 5 bases and J 8 bases, with 7 bases left between them. Looked up from germline, CDR1 is LNHDA and CDR2 is SQIVND (reference sequence). The chain's CDR3 is CASSRSDEQFF. CDR3 sequence (DNA): TGTGCCAGTAGTCGGAGCGATGAGCAGTTCTTC. The whole variable domain, remainder taken from reference TRBV19 and TRBJ2-1, is DGGITQSPKYLFRKEGQNVTLSCEQNLNHDAMYWYRQDPGQGLRLIYYSQIVNDFQKGDIAEGYSVSREKKESFPLTVTSAQKNPTAFYLCASSRSDEQFFGPGTRLTVL.

In the case of this clone: The same CDR3 arises from other DNA sequences in this sample as well. The chain uses TRBV10-3 and TRBJ1-1, with TRBD1 matching 8 bases. CDR1 is ENHRY and CDR2 is SYGVKD in the germline V gene. The CDR3 is made up of 13 amino acids. With V trimmed by 6 bases and J by 2 bases, 2 bases remained unmatched. This chain's CDR3 is CAIRGQGNTEAFF. The CDR3, as DNA: TGTGCCATCAGAGGACAGGGTAACACTGAAGCTTTCTTT.

This clone was picked up one time. The chain recombines TRBV11-2 with TRBJ2-7, with 7 bases lining up with TRBD1. The junction had 8 bases not matched to a gene; V was cut back by 6 bases and J by 3 bases. The V gene's germline CDR1 is SGHAT and CDR2 FQNNGV. The CDR3 covers 14 residues. CDR3 residues: CASRASGGIYEQYF. The CDR3 DNA reads TGTGCCAGCAGGGCATCAGGGGGTATCTACGAGCAGTACTTC.

J is TRBJ2-7 and V is TRBV18; TRBD1 agrees at 9 bases. Trimming took 2 bases from V and 2 from J; bases not matched to a gene: 7. Germline-derived CDR1 and CDR2 are KGHSH and LQKENI. This CDR3 is built from 16 residues. For the CDR3, the DNA is TGTGCCAGCTCACCAAGGTCGGGACAGGGACCCTACGAGCAGTACTTC. As protein: CASSPRSGQGPYEQYF.

The J gene is TRBJ2-7, the V gene TRBV19; D assignment may be TRBD1 or TRBD2 (5 bases each). Trimming shortened V by 3 bases and J by 6 bases, and 12 bases separated the two germline ends. Germline V gives CDR1 LNHDA, CDR2 SQIVND (reference sequence). The CDR3 runs to 13 residues. This CDR3 is CASSIDRGSEQYF. DNA for the CDR3: TGTGCCAGTAGTATCGATCGGGGCTCCGAGCAGTACTTC. Filled out from reference TRBV19 and TRBJ2-7, the complete variable domain reads DGGITQSPKYLFRKEGQNVTLSCEQNLNHDAMYWYRQDPGQGLRLIYYSQIVNDFQKGDIAEGYSVSREKKESFPLTVTSAQKNPTAFYLCASSIDRGSEQYFGPGTRLTVT.

This clone occurred once. This chain links TRBV21-1 with TRBJ2-3. TRBV21-1 is deemed a pseudogene. CDR3 length: 15 residues. DNA for the CDR3: TGTGCCAGCAGCAAAAGAGCCTTAGGAACAGATACGCAGTATTTT. Amino acids: CASSKRALGTDTQYF.

V gene TRBV28 combines with J gene TRBJ2-1, with 8 bases lining up with TRBD2. The V gene's germline CDR1 is MDHEN and CDR2 SYDVKM. CDR3 length equals 11 residues. Trimming at V came to 8 bases and at J to 15 bases, leaving 9 bases not matched to a gene. The CDR3: CASGTTSVVFF. CDR3 in DNA: TGTGCCAGCGGAACGACTAGCGTTGTGTTCTTC.

The gene calls are TRBV6-1 and TRBJ2-7, with D possibly matching TRBD1 (5 bases). This CDR3 spans 15 amino acids. Trimming shortened V by 2 bases and J by 5 bases, and 16 bases separated the two germline ends. The germline V gene encodes CDR1 MNHNS and CDR2 SASEGT. The CDR3 DNA reads as TGTGCCAGCAGTGAACAGGGTTTATATAGGGACGAGCAGTACTTC. Translated: CASSEQGLYRDEQYF.

The chain employs TRBV2 and TRBJ2-1; the match to TRBD2 covers 7 bases. The CDR3 has 16 amino acids. The V gene's germline CDR1 is SNHLY and CDR2 FYNNEI. The V segment lost 5 bases and the J segment 1 base; nucleotides outside the gene matches: 8. The DNA for the CDR3 is TGTGCCAGCAGTCCTAGGGCGGGAGCGTCCTACAATGAGCAGTTCTTC. Its translation: CASSPRAGASYNEQFF. The full variable domain, its missing parts supplied by reference TRBV2 and TRBJ2-1, is EPEVTQTPSHQVTQMGQEVILRCVPISNHLYFYWYRQILGQKVEFLVSFYNNEISEKSEIFDDQFSVERPDGSNFTLKIRSTKLEDSAMYFCASSPRAGASYNEQFFGPGTRLTVL.

To note about this clone: Other DNA sequences within the sample encode an identical CDR3. The chain employs TRBV18 and TRBJ2-1; D uncertain. CDR1 KGHSH and CDR2 LQKENI come from the germline V gene. Trimming stripped 3 bases from V and 6 bases from J, with 6 bases between. The CDR3 runs 12 residues. The CDR3 region has the DNA TGTGCCAGCTCACCCACGGGCAATGAGCAGTTCTTC. Encoded protein: CASSPTGNEQFF.

The rearrangement uses TRBV5-1 and TRBJ2-6; tentative D call: TRBD1 (6 bases). CDR3 length: 14 amino acids. The V end lost 4 bases, the J end lost 2 bases, and 7 bases lay between the germline ends. Germline V lookup: CDR1 SGHRS, CDR2 YFSETQ. CDR3 nucleotide sequence: TGCGCCAGCAGCAGGACAGCTGGGGCCAACGTCCTGACTTTC. Translated, it gives CASSRTAGANVLTF.

Only one count was recorded for this clone. The V and J genes are TRBV2 and TRBJ2-3; 8 nucleotides align to TRBD2. Germline V lookup: CDR1 SNHLY, CDR2 FYNNEI. The CDR3 is 16 amino acids. V was clipped by 4 bases and J by 7 bases; unmatched bases: 13. As DNA, the CDR3 is TGTGCCAGCAGTGTTCTCTTCCGGGAGGGCCTGAATACGCAGTATTTT. Its translation: CASSVLFREGLNTQYF.

This chain links TRBV9 with TRBJ1-5; D is uncertain. Per the germline V gene, CDR1 is SGDLS and CDR2 is YYNGEE. V lost 3 bases, J lost 6 bases, and 13 bases lay in between. The CDR3 loop spans 14 amino acids. CDR3 bases: TGTGCCAGCAGCGCCGACGGGGAAGGTCAGCCCCAGCATTTT. This codes for CASSADGEGQPQHF.

This clone was observed once. The V call is TRBV9, the J call TRBJ2-7; 8 bases align to TRBD1. The CDR3 length is 15 residues. The germline CDR1 and CDR2 sequences are SGDLS and YYNGEE. Trimming cost V 2 bases and J 2 bases; bases outside gene matches: 6. The CDR3 DNA reads TGTGCCAGCAGCGTCCGGGACAGGTTCACCTACGAGCAGTACTTC. It encodes CASSVRDRFTYEQYF.